The clone carrying this TCR beta chain was detected ten times or more. The target antigen is unknown. With each sample, at least 6 micrograms of total RNA were extracted. The sample is drawn from a study of blood T cells in healthy people across ages. Study-level findings and limits: Per million T cells, TCR beta diversity dropped about linearly as age rose. Diversity estimates from one million T cells were considered underestimates.

A second 7 to 11 cycle PCR used barcoded and J-beta primers. Each cDNA molecule was tagged by a template-switch adaptor with 12 random nucleotides. TCRdb processed the 5' RACE reads anew with MiXCR; each CDR3 protein has one entry. The repertoire holds 1.5 million to 2 million distinct CDR3 sequences, with under 30% as singletons. V was clipped by 0 bases and J by 7 bases, with 9 bases between them. Germline V gene sequence: CDR1 DFQATT, CDR2 SNEGSKA (reference sequence). This CDR3 spans 12 amino acids. This chain links TRBV20-1 with TRBJ2-5, with D uncertain. The sequence derives from a young woman in good health. The sequenced sample was blood. The CDR3 reads CSARDASGTQYF. Here the CDR3 DNA reads TGCAGTGCTAGAGATGCTAGTGGGACCCAGTACTTC.